This TCR beta chain was identified during a study of identical twins. Study-level points and caveats: Weaker excess sharing between twins was seen in beta out-of-frame sequences. Potential partial confounding of zero-insertion analyses by invariant MAIT and iNKT cells was noted. The same donors were not followed; conclusions instead depended on cross-sectional statistical analysis.

This clonotype was seen a handful of times. What it binds is unknown. In germline, CDR1 is SEHNR, CDR2 FQNEAQ (reference sequence). CDR3 length equals 15 residues. The V segment lost 5 bases and the J segment 3 bases; nucleotides outside the gene matches: 7. Each CDR3 protein is one row after TCRdb ran MiXCR on the 5' RACE reads. The sample includes 260,000 or so distinct CDR3 sequences, approximately 7.9% of them seen just once. This sample also belongs to another study, concerning yellow fever vaccine responses in identical twins.

The sequenced sample consisted of CD8+ T cells sorted from blood. The chain has TRBV7-9 and TRBJ1-1, with 9 positions matching TRBD1. This receptor was identified in a young woman in good health. CDR3 nucleotides: TGTGCCAGCAGCCCCAGCGACAGGGGGGACACTGAAGCTTTCTTT. Protein product: CASSPSDRGDTEAFF.